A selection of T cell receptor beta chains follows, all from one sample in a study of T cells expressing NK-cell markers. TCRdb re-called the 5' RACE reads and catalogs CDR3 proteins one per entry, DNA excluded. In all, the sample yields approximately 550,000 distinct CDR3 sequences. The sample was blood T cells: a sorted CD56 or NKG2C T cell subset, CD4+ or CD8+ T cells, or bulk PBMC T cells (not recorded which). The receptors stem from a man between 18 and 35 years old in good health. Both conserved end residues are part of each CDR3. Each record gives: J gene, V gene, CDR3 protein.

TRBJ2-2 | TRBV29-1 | CSVGQRTGELFF
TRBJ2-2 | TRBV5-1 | CASSGGSTGTGELFF
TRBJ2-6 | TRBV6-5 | CASSYGGQGVFGANVLTF
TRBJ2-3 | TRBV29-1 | CSVGKGSDTQYF
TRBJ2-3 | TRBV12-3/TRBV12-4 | CASSFSRDTQYF
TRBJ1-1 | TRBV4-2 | CASSQDPQGNTEAFF
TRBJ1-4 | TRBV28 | CGIKDTTNEKLFF
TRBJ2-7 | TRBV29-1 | CSVGYAGLPYEQYF
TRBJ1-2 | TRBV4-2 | CASSQGGQYGYTF
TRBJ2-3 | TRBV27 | CASSLGSAEDTQYF
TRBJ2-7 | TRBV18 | CASSPQSGDISHEQYF
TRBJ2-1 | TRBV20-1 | CSNSGVYNEQFF
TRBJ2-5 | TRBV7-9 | CASSSDSDQETQYF
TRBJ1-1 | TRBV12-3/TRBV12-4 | CASSTGTKSTEAFF
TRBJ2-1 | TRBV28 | CASNSRYNEQFF
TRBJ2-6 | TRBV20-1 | CSARRSQGVDTGANVLTF
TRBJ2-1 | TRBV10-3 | CAISESNRGRNNNEQFF
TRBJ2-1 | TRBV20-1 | CSAVSLQGGNNEQFF
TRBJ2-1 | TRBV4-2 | CASSQDVTSGGWNEQFF
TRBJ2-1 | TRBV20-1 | CSARAQGNAGSYNEQFF
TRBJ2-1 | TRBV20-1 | CSASFRGPTYNEQFF
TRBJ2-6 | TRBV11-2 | CASSLSVRGGSGANVLTF
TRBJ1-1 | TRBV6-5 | CASSYSINRMNTEAFF
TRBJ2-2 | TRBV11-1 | CAYVKRGLLTRDKNTGELFF
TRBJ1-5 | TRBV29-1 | CSVDDGQGNQPQHF
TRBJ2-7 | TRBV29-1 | CSVDYSHEQYF
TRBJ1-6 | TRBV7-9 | CASSPPGRPNSPLHF
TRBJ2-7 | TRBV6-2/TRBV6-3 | CASSRSSGRATEQYF
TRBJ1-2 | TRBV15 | CATSRVDRGYGYTF
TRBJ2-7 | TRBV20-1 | CSAAGTSGRAGEQYF
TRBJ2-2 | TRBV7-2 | CASRLVADSNTGELFF
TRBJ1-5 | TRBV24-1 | CATSDLEGQAFQPQHF
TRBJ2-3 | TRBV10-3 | CAISGTSGGDTQYF
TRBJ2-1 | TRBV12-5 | CASGLDIGEQFF
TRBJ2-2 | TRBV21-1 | CASIGLAGYTGELFF
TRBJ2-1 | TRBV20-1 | CSARGGGTSGSNEQFF
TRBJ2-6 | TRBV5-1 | CASTQTSGRAGANVLTF
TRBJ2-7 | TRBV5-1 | CASSPSTGTSEQYF
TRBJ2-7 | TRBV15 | CATSLGRRQVLEQYF
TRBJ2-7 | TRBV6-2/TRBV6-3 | CASSYSLMEGRGFHEQYF
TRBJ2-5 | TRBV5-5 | CASSLELRSLPGETQYF
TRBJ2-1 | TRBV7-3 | CASSSIAGFYNEQFF
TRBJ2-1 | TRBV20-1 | CSARDLIGRTYNEQFF
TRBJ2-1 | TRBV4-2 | CASSQVTGGAGNEQFF
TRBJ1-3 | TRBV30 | CAWRGGNTIYF
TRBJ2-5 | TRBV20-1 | CRGDDRGIGTQYF
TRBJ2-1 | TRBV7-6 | CASSPGTSDTEQFF
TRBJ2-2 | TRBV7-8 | CASSFTHDTGELFF
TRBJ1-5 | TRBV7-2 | CASSLIADLYSNQPQHF
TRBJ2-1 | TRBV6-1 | CASTRALSSNEQFF
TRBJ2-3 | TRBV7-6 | CASSYPDGPTDTQYF
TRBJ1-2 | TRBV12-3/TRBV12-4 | CASRKNGGYGYTF
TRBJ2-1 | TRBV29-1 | CSVEARLAGNEQFF
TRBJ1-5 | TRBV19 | CASSMVRTGNQPQHF